What follows are 3 T cell receptor beta chains derived from one specimen sequenced in a study of T cells in localized non-small cell lung cancer. Produced via immunoSEQ multiplex PCR; TCRdb's table is partial and in-frame only. The sample has 50,000 to 65,000 clones; about four fifths are singletons. The sample in question was PBMCs, obtained before any cancer treatment. The receptors stem from a man aged 40 to 70 with stage II lung adenocarcinoma.

This clone appeared once. Compared with germline, one end of the junction differs, possibly owing to a read error. The chain uses TRBV10-3 and TRBJ1-1; no clear D. The germline CDR1 and CDR2 sequences are ENHRY and SYGVKD. CDR3 length equals 15 residues. The CDR3 DNA reads TGTGCCATCAGTGAGTCTGAGGCGAGTTACACGGAAGCTTTCTTT. Translation gives CAISESEASYTEAFF.

The chain carries TRBV30 and TRBJ2-4; D remains unclear. V dropped 1 base and J dropped 8 bases, with 6 bases sitting between them. Germline V gives CDR1 GTSNPN, CDR2 SVGIG (reference sequence). The length of the CDR3 is 11 residues. The CDR3 DNA is TGTGCCTGGAGTGAGGGTTACATTCAGTACTTC. It encodes CAWSEGYIQYF.

The chain joins TRBV5-1 to TRBJ1-2, with 12 bases identical to TRBD1. The CDR3 extends over 16 amino acids. V trimming: 4 bases; J trimming: 4 bases; junction bases outside the gene matches: 8. The germline CDR1 and CDR2 sequences are SGHRS and YFSETQ. This CDR3 reads CASSMPGQGAGYGYTF. The CDR3 DNA reads as TGCGCCAGCAGCATGCCGGGACAGGGGGCTGGCTATGGCTACACCTTC.